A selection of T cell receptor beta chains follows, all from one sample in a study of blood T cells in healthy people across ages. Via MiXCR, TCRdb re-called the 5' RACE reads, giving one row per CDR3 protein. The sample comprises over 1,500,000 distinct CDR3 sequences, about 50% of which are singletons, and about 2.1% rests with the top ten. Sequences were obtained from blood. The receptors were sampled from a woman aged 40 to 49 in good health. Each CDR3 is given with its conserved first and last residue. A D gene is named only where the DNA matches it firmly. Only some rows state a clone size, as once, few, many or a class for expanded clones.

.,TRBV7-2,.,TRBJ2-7,CASSLGSRRYNEQYF,TGTGCCAGCAGCTTGGGCAGCCGGCGTTACAATGAGCAGTACTTC
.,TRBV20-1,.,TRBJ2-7,CSATTGTPYEQYF,TGCAGTGCTACCACCGGGACACCATACGAGCAGTACTTC
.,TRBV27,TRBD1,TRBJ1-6,CASRPMDRGNNSPLHF,TGTGCCAGCAGACCCATGGACAGGGGAAATAATTCACCCCTCCACTTT
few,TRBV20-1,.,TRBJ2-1,CSARVIYNEQFF,TGCAGTGCTAGAGTTATCTACAATGAGCAGTTCTTC
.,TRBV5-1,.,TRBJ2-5,CASRLSSEETQYF,TGCGCCAGCAGGCTTTCTAGCGAGGAGACCCAGTACTTC
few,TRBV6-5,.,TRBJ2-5,CASSQKRETQYF,TGTGCCAGCAGTCAAAAAAGGGAGACCCAGTACTTC
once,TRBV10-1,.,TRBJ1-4,CASSDGGVAEKLFF,TGCGCCAGCAGTGATGGAGGCGTCGCGGAAAAACTGTTTTTT
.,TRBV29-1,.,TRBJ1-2,CSVEDRETGNYGYTF,TGCAGCGTTGAAGATCGGGAGACGGGGAACTATGGCTACACCTTC
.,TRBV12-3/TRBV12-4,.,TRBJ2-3,CASRTSRETDTQYF,TGTGCCAGCAGAACCAGCAGGGAAACAGATACGCAGTATTTT
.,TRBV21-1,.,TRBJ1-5,CASNPDRGWDQPQHF,TGTGCCAGCAACCCGGACAGGGGGTGGGATCAGCCCCAGCATTTT
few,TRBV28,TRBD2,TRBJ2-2,CASCAGLATGELFF,TGTGCCAGCTGCGCGGGACTAGCGACCGGGGAGCTGTTTTTT
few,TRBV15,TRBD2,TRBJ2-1,CATAREYQETQFF,TGTGCCACCGCGCGGGAGTACCAAGAGACCCAGTTCTTC
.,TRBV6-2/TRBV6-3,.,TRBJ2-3,CASSETRRSTDTQYF,TGTGCCAGCAGTGAGACTAGACGAAGCACAGATACGCAGTATTTT
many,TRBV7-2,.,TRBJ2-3,CASSLQGGDTQYF,TGTGCCAGCAGCTTACAGGGGGGAGATACGCAGTATTTT
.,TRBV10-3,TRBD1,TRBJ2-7,CAISGTGGGCEQYF,TGTGCCATCAGTGGCACAGGGGGCGGTTGCGAGCAGTACTTC
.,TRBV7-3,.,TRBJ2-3,CASSLIPEGTDTQYF,TGTGCCAGCAGCTTAATTCCAGAAGGCACAGATACGCAGTATTTT
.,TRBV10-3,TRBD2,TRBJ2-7,CAIRRTSGGGEQYF,TGTGCCATCAGAAGGACTAGCGGGGGTGGGGAGCAGTACTTC
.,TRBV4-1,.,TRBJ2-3,CASSQDGGGDSRQDTQYF,TGCGCCAGCAGCCAAGACGGGGGTGGGGACAGTAGGCAGGATACGCAGTATTTT
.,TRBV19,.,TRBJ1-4,CASSKRRTEEKLFF,TGTGCCAGTAGTAAGCGCCGGACTGAGGAAAAACTGTTTTTT
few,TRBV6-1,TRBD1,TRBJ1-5,CASSGGQGRNQPQHF,TGTGCCAGCAGTGGGGGACAGGGTCGCAATCAGCCCCAGCATTTT
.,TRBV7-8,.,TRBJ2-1,CASSFAEPLYNEQFF,TGTGCCAGCAGCTTTGCCGAACCCCTCTACAATGAGCAGTTCTTC
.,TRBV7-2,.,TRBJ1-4,CASSPGPSNEKLFF,TGTGCCAGCAGCCCGGGACCGTCTAATGAAAAACTGTTTTTT
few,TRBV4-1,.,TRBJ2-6,CASSTLAITSGANVLTF,TGCGCCAGCAGCACCCTGGCAATCACCTCTGGGGCCAACGTCCTGACTTTC
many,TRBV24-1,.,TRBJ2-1,CATTGTPYNEQFF,TGTGCCACCACCGGGACACCATACAATGAGCAGTTCTTC
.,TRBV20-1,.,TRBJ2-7,CSASMDSRGSPQYF,TGCAGTGCTAGTATGGACAGCCGAGGGTCTCCCCAGTACTTC
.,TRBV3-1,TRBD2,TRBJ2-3,CASSQWEGNTDTQYF,TGTGCCAGCAGCCAGTGGGAGGGGAACACAGATACGCAGTATTTT
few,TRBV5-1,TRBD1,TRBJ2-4,CASSAGQGFAKNIQYF,TGCGCCAGCAGCGCGGGACAGGGGTTTGCCAAAAACATTCAGTACTTC
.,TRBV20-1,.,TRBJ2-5,CSARDAKKPQETQYF,TGCAGTGCTAGAGATGCAAAGAAACCCCAAGAGACCCAGTACTTC
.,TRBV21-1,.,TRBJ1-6,CASSRPGTGDDNSPLHF,TGTGCCAGCAGCCGTCCCGGGACAGGGGATGATAATTCACCCCTCCACTTT
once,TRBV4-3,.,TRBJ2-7,CASSQGGVGGQYF,TGCGCCAGCAGCCAAGGAGGCGTGGGGGGGCAGTACTTC
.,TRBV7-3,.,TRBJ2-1,CASSFGPKNNEQFF,TGTGCCAGCAGCTTCGGTCCGAAAAACAATGAGCAGTTCTTC
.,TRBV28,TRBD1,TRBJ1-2,CASNLPGQENYGYTF,TGTGCCAGCAACTTACCGGGACAGGAGAACTATGGCTACACCTTC
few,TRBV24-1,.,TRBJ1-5,CATSRQSNQPQHF,TGTGCCACCAGCCGACAGAGCAATCAGCCCCAGCATTTT
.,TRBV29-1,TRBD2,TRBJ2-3,CSVERLAGSADTQYF,TGCAGCGTTGAAAGACTAGCGGGAAGCGCAGATACGCAGTATTTT
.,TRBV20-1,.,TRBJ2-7,CSARAVETVNEQYF,TGCAGTGCTAGAGCCGTAGAGACCGTAAACGAGCAGTACTTC
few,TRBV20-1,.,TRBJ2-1,CSARPGVLFEQFF,TGCAGTGCTCGTCCCGGCGTGTTGTTTGAGCAGTTCTTC
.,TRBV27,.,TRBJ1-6,CASSFAGQSPFSPLHF,TGTGCCAGCAGTTTCGCTGGACAGAGCCCATTCTCGCCCCTCCACTTT
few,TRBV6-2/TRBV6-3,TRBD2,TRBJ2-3,CASSFALAGGLSGTDTQYF,TGTGCCAGCAGTTTCGCACTAGCGGGGGGATTGTCTGGCACAGATACGCAGTATTTT
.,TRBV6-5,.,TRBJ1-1,CASSVQRLNTEAFF,TGTGCCAGCAGTGTACAGAGACTTAACACTGAAGCTTTCTTT
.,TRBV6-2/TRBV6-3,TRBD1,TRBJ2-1,CASSRDRGWFF,TGTGCCAGCAGCCGTGACAGGGGATGGTTCTTC
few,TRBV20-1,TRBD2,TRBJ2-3,CSASHRGSGIADTQYF,TGCAGTGCTAGCCACCGGGGTAGCGGGATCGCAGATACGCAGTATTTT
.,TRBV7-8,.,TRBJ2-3,CASLGSASPDTQYF,TGTGCCAGTCTTGGTTCGGCCAGCCCAGATACGCAGTATTTT
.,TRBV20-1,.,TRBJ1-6,CSASGNTASNSPLHF,TGCAGTGCTAGCGGAAACACAGCGTCTAATTCACCCCTCCACTTT
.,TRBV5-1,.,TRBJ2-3,CASTFGTDTQYF,TGCGCCAGCACATTCGGCACAGATACGCAGTATTTT
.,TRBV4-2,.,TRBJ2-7,CASSQAGKGYEQYF,TGTGCCAGCAGCCAAGCAGGGAAAGGCTACGAGCAGTACTTC
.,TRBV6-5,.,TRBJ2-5,CASSASHLSETQYF,TGTGCCAGCAGCGCCAGCCACTTGAGTGAGACCCAGTACTTC
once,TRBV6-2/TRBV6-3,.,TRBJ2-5,CASRFRGGIRNEQYF,TGTGCCAGTCGGTTCAGGGGGGGCATAAGAAATGAGCAGTACTTC
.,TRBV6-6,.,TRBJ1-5,CASRKQGDQPQHF,TGTGCCAGCAGGAAACAGGGTGATCAGCCCCAGCATTTT
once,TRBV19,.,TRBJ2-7,CASSISSGGEQYF,TGTGCCAGTAGTATTAGTTCAGGAGGTGAGCAGTACTTC
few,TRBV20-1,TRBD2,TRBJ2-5,CSSIRNGGRQETQYF,TGCAGTTCCATACGGAACGGGGGGAGGCAAGAGACCCAGTACTTC
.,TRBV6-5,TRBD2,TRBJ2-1,CASSYSMGGGRDERFF,TGTGCCAGCAGTTACTCGATGGGGGGGGGTAGGGATGAGCGGTTCTTC
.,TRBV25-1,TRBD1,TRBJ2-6,CASSVTGGGANVLTF,TGTGCCAGCAGTGTTACAGGGGGTGGGGCCAACGTCCTGACTTTC
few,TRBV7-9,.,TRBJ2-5,CASGFRRGRTAEETQYF,TGTGCCAGCGGGTTTCGGCGGGGGAGGACAGCTGAAGAGACCCAGTACTTC
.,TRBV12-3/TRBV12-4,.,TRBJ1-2,CASSLHRAYGYTF,TGTGCCAGCAGTTTGCACAGGGCCTACGGCTACACCTTC
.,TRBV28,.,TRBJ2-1,CASSLTLGDLDEQFF,TGTGCCAGCAGTTTAACTCTGGGGGATTTGGATGAGCAGTTCTTC